One and the same sample provided the 26 T cell receptor beta chains below, sequenced in a study of vaccination and CD4 T cells after COVID-19. What these receptors recognize is not known. Time point defined: late sampling 161 to 241 days after vaccination in a few convalescent patients. Treatment denoted: roughly 11-day PBMC culture with coronavirus spike peptide pools or control peptides (ViraFEST assay). At the Johns Hopkins FTIC core, DNA taken from cultured CD4+ T cells was sequenced by way of the Oncomine TCR Beta short-read assay. TCRdb reprocessed the PCR reads with MiXCR, giving one entry per CDR3 protein. The sample has approximately 24,000 distinct CDR3 sequences, 25% to 30% seen once. The sequenced sample was CD4+ T cells from blood, cultured in vitro, obtained about 7 months after SARS-CoV-2 vaccination. The receptors come from a human donor who had recovered from COVID-19.

This clonotype was seen only a few times. This chain uses TRBV19 with TRBJ2-1; perhaps TRBD2 as D (6 bases). Germline V gene sequence: CDR1 LNHDA, CDR2 SQIVND (reference sequence). Trimming removed 10 bases from V and 4 bases from J, with 17 bases in between. CDR3 length: 14 residues. For the CDR3, the DNA is TGTGCCACAATGGGGTTTAGCGGATACAATGAGCAGTTCTTC. This gives the protein CATMGFSGYNEQFF.

The chain has TRBV10-3 and TRBJ1-2; D is unclear. There are 14 residues in the CDR3. CDR1 and CDR2 (germline): ENHRY, SYGVKD. The V gene lost 2 bases and the J gene lost 2 bases, with 9 bases spanning the gap. Written as DNA, the CDR3 is TGTGCCATCAGTGAGATGGGCGGGAACTATGGCTACACCTTC. Residues: CAISEMGGNYGYTF.

The table lists this clonotype with a few counts. The chain has TRBV7-8 and TRBJ1-1; D ambiguous. The V end was cut by 2 bases, the J end by 5 bases, with 15 bases between. The CDR3 sequence is 15 residues long. From germline, CDR1 is SGHVS and CDR2 FQNEAQ. This CDR3 reads CASSLFSTPDTEAFF. The CDR3 DNA sequence: TGTGCCAGCAGCTTATTTTCTACCCCGGATACTGAAGCTTTCTTT.

This clonotype was recorded a few times. V is TRBV28 and J is TRBJ2-3; D unresolved. The CDR3 totals 13 residues. The V and J ends lost 5 bases and 0 bases respectively, with 6 bases between them. The germline V gene has CDR1 MDHEN and CDR2 SYDVKM. CDR3: CASSHFSTDTQYF. Written as DNA, the CDR3 is TGTGCCAGCAGTCATTTCAGCACAGATACGCAGTATTTT.

The CDR3 DNA is TGTGCCAGCAGTTTTGAGAGTCGCACTGAAGCTTTCTTT. Its translation: CASSFESRTEAFF. The V call is TRBV28, the J call TRBJ1-1; no reliable D call. Germline CDR1 and CDR2: MDHEN and SYDVKM. Trimming stripped 3 bases from V and 4 bases from J, with 9 bases between. This CDR3 region has 13 residues.

In its sample, this clonotype was seen a few times. This chain joins TRBV20-1 and TRBJ2-1; no clear D. From germline, CDR1 is DFQATT and CDR2 SNEGSKA (reference sequence). The V end lost 5 bases, the J end lost 2 bases, and 13 bases lay between the germline ends. This CDR3 has 14 amino acids. Here the CDR3 reads CSAETYVTYNEQFF. DNA for the CDR3: TGCAGTGCTGAGACATATGTTACCTACAATGAGCAGTTCTTC.

The sample holds a few counts of this clonotype. This sequence joins TRBV28 and TRBJ1-5; TRBD1 matches 8 bases. The CDR3 has 15 amino acids. Germline assignment: CDR1 MDHEN and CDR2 SYDVKM. Trimming at V came to 5 bases and at J to 0 bases, leaving 3 bases not matched to a gene. CDR3 residues: CASSIGQGSNQPQHF. The CDR3 DNA follows: TGTGCCAGCAGTATAGGACAGGGTAGCAATCAGCCCCAGCATTTT.

This chain connects TRBV6-5 to TRBJ1-6; D call uncertain. Germline values: CDR1 MNHEY, CDR2 SVGAGI. This CDR3 region has 14 residues. V lost 4 bases, J lost 5 bases, and 9 bases lay in between. CDR3 bases: TGTGCCAGCAGTTTAAACGGGGATAATTCACCCCTCCACTTT. Translation gives CASSLNGDNSPLHF.

This chain connects TRBV28 to TRBJ2-1; 11 nucleotides align to TRBD2. V lost 5 bases and J lost 8; bases outside the gene matches: 14. The CDR3 consists of 17 residues. Germline V gene data show CDR1 as MDHEN and CDR2 as SYDVKM. The CDR3 loop reads CASSPPTRLSGRDEQFF. In DNA form, the CDR3 reads TGTGCCAGCAGTCCACCCACGCGACTTAGCGGGAGGGATGAGCAGTTCTTC.

The chain uses TRBV20-1 and TRBJ2-3; 13 nucleotides align to TRBD2. The J segment lost 2 bases and the V segment lost 4 bases, leaving 6 bases of the junction unmatched. The CDR3 runs 16 residues. The germline V gene has CDR1 DFQATT and CDR2 SNEGSKA (reference sequence). As DNA, the CDR3 is TGCAGTGCTACAAAGACTAGCGGGGGGTCCACAGATACGCAGTATTTT. Its translation: CSATKTSGGSTDTQYF.

This clonotype occurred a few times. The V and J genes are TRBV20-1 and TRBJ2-1, with 9 positions matching TRBD2. V trimming: 5 bases; J trimming: 6 bases; junction bases outside the gene matches: 5. The CDR3 length is 13 residues. Germline-derived CDR1 and CDR2 are DFQATT and SNEGSKA (reference sequence). CDR3 sequence: CSAPGLAFNEQFF. CDR3 DNA sequence: TGCAGTGCTCCGGGACTAGCTTTCAATGAGCAGTTCTTC.

This clonotype was seen a few times. The chain links TRBV7-3 to TRBJ2-7; D uncertain. The germline CDR1 and CDR2 sequences are SGHTA and FQGTGA. CDR3 size: 13 residues. The V gene lost 0 bases and the J gene lost 6 bases, with 9 bases spanning the gap. The CDR3 region is CASSLTGSLEQYF. CDR3 bases: TGTGCCAGCAGCTTAACGGGTTCTCTCGAGCAGTACTTC.

The chain joins TRBV10-3 to TRBJ2-5, with TRBD1 matching 11 bases. This CDR3 spans 19 amino acids. Losses at the gene ends were 5 bases for V and 5 bases for J; bases not matched to a gene: 19. From germline, CDR1 is ENHRY and CDR2 SYGVKD. CDR3 protein: CAISRGTGGSSVVGETQYF. The CDR3 DNA follows: TGTGCCATCAGTAGGGGGACAGGGGGATCGTCGGTCGTTGGGGAGACCCAGTACTTC.

This chain links TRBV11-3 with TRBJ2-1; the D gene could be TRBD1 or TRBD2 (7 bases each). Trimming cost V 5 bases and J 12 bases, with 17 bases left between them. Germline V gives CDR1 SGHNT, CDR2 YENEEA. The CDR3 is made up of 13 amino acids. CDR3 residues: CASSRRGGSLQFF. The CDR3 DNA is TGTGCCAGCAGCCGCAGGGGGGGATCCCTGCAGTTCTTC.

This clonotype qualifies as medium-sized. The rearrangement joins TRBV6-5 to TRBJ1-6, with D unclear. Per the germline V gene, CDR1 is MNHEY and CDR2 is SVGAGI. V lost 2 bases and J lost 6, with 11 bases in between. The CDR3 runs to 15 residues. Written as DNA, the CDR3 is TGTGCCAGCAGTTACCAACTGTGGACTAATTCACCCCTCCACTTT. It codes for CASSYQLWTNSPLHF.

This clonotype turned up a few times. The chain combines TRBV6-5 with TRBJ2-3, with 7 bases matching TRBD2. Trimming cost V 2 bases and J 2 bases; bases outside gene matches: 4. Germline CDR1 is MNHEY and CDR2 is SVGAGI. The CDR3 is 15 amino acids. This chain's CDR3 is CASSYGSGATDTQYF. The CDR3 region has the DNA TGTGCCAGCAGTTACGGCAGCGGGGCCACAGATACGCAGTATTTT.

The chain employs TRBV4-3 and TRBJ1-6; D unclear. Trimming took 6 bases from V and 6 from J, leaving 6 bases between them. Germline assignment: CDR1 LGHNA and CDR2 YSLEER. CDR3 length: 12 amino acids. Here the CDR3 reads CASRSGNSPLHF. In DNA, the CDR3 is TGCGCCAGCAGGTCCGGTAATTCACCCCTCCACTTT.

V usage is TRBV7-2 and J usage is TRBJ2-2; 7 nucleotides match TRBD2. The CDR3 length is 18 residues. From germline, CDR1 is SGHTA and CDR2 FQGNSA. The ends lost 1 base at V and 0 bases at J; junction bases unmatched: 8. The CDR3 DNA reads TGTGCCAGCAGCTTAGTTCCGGGACTACGATCGAACACCGGGGAGCTGTTTTTT. It yields the protein CASSLVPGLRSNTGELFF.

V usage is TRBV19 and J usage is TRBJ2-4; 11 bases are shared with TRBD2. V was clipped by 6 bases and J by 7 bases; unmatched bases: 8. This CDR3 spans 15 amino acids. The germline gives CDR1 LNHDA, CDR2 SQIVND (reference sequence). DNA of the CDR3: TGTGCCAGTAGCCGTAGCGGGAGGGCCGGTAACATTCAGTACTTC. The encoded protein is CASSRSGRAGNIQYF.

This clonotype is judged medium-sized. The chain carries TRBV7-3 and TRBJ2-3, with D possibly being TRBD2 (5 bases). The V gene lost 2 bases and the J gene lost 4 bases, with 7 bases spanning the gap. Germline V CDR1 and CDR2: SGHTA, FQGTGA. The CDR3 length is 13 residues. CDR3 sequence: CASSLLSADTQYF. As DNA, the CDR3 is TGTGCCAGCAGCTTACTTAGCGCAGATACGCAGTATTTT. Combining the CDR3 with reference TRBV7-3 and TRBJ2-3 gives the whole variable domain GAGVSQTPSNKVTEKGKYVELRCDPISGHTALYWYRQSLGQGPEFLIYFQGTGAADDSGLPNDRFFAVRPEGSVSTLKIQRTERGDSAVYLCASSLLSADTQYFGPGTRLTVL.

The chain joins TRBV7-6 to TRBJ1-3; D is unclear. Looked up from germline, CDR1 is SGHVS and CDR2 is FNYEAQ. This CDR3 contains 13 residues. Trimming left V 5 bases short and J 4 bases short, with 9 bases between. This CDR3 reads CASSAHVGNTIYF. Written as DNA, the CDR3 is TGTGCCAGCAGCGCTCACGTAGGAAACACCATATATTTT.

This clonotype was counted a single time. V usage is TRBV6-1 and J usage is TRBJ2-2; 9 bases are shared with TRBD2. There are 15 residues in the CDR3. Germline assignment: CDR1 MNHNS and CDR2 SASEGT. The V gene end was trimmed by 2 bases and the J gene end by 3 bases; junction bases not matched to a gene: 1. The CDR3 sequence: CASSELAGYTGELFF. CDR3 DNA: TGTGCCAGCAGTGAACTAGCGGGATACACCGGGGAGCTGTTTTTT.

The J gene is TRBJ2-5, the V gene TRBV6-2 or TRBV6-3, with a possible D match to TRBD2 (7 bases). There are 14 residues in the CDR3. CDR1 MNHEY and CDR2 SVGEGT come from the germline V gene. The V end was cut by 2 bases, the J end by 4 bases, with 11 bases between. CDR3 nucleotides: TGTGCCAGCAGTTACGCGGGGGCCGGAGAGACCCAGTACTTC. Protein product: CASSYAGAGETQYF.

The table lists this clonotype with a few counts. The chain couples TRBV20-1 to TRBJ2-5, with D perhaps TRBD1 (5 bases). CDR1 and CDR2 (germline): DFQATT, SNEGSKA (reference sequence). The CDR3 has 12 amino acids. V dropped 3 bases and J dropped 4 bases, with 9 bases sitting between them. The CDR3 reads CSASPGIETQYF. The CDR3 DNA is TGCAGTGCTAGCCCAGGGATAGAGACCCAGTACTTC.

This clonotype was seen a handful of times. V and J are TRBV7-9 and TRBJ1-2; D possibly corresponds to TRBD1 (6 bases). Germline lookup yields CDR1 SEHNR and CDR2 FQNEAQ (reference sequence). The CDR3 spans 13 residues. With 1 base removed from V and 3 bases from J, the gap between germline ends came to 6 bases. The CDR3 coding sequence is TGTGCCAGCAGCTTAGACAGGGACTATGGCTACACCTTC. Protein sequence: CASSLDRDYGYTF. Together with reference TRBV7-9 and TRBJ1-2, the CDR3 gives the full variable domain: DTGVSQNPRHKITKRGQNVTFRCDPISEHNRLYWYRQTLGQGPEFLTYFQNEAQLEKSRLLSDRFSAERPKGSFSTLEIQRTEQGDSAMYLCASSLDRDYGYTFGSGTRLTVV.

This clonotype was detected only a few times. This chain joins TRBV6-2 or TRBV6-3 and TRBJ1-5; D gene unclear. V lost 2 bases to trimming and J lost 9 bases, with 17 bases between them. The CDR3 sequence is 15 residues long. Germline-derived CDR1 and CDR2 are MNHEY and SVGEGT. The CDR3 coding sequence is TGTGCCAGCAGTTACGGAGGCCCCGCTTTCCGGCCCCAGCATTTT. As protein: CASSYGGPAFRPQHF.